Listed below are T cell receptor beta chains from one sample, sequenced in a study of T cell responses to AZD1222 COVID-19 vaccine. Clones were sequenced by immunoSEQ multiplex PCR, and TCRdb holds only the in-frame ones, with some missing. The sample shows roughly 130,000 clones, around 90% of them seen only once. The input for sequencing was peripheral blood, taken on day 0 of AZD1222 vaccination. All receptors derive from an adult in good health. Each CDR3 is given with its conserved first and last residue. The order of the fields is J gene, clone size, D gene, V gene, CDR3 protein, CDR3 DNA. The D gene is left open where the match is weak. Only some rows state a clone size, as once, few, many or a class for expanded clones.

TRBJ2-1	.	.	TRBV2	CASSVGNPRNEQFF	TGTGCCAGCAGTGTGGGGAACCCCCGCAATGAGCAGTTCTTC
TRBJ2-1	.	TRBD1	TRBV11-3	CASSLVDRDSNEQFF	TGTGCCAGCAGCTTAGTGGACAGGGATTCAAATGAGCAGTTCTTC
TRBJ1-1	few	.	TRBV18	CASSRERDTEAFF	TGTGCCAGCTCACGTGAGAGGGACACTGAAGCTTTCTTT
TRBJ2-3	.	.	TRBV7-3	CASSLNWHPDTQYF	TGTGCCAGCAGCTTAAATTGGCACCCAGATACGCAGTATTTT
TRBJ2-7	.	.	TRBV28	CASSFLGSGSYEQYF	TGTGCCAGCAGTTTTCTAGGGAGTGGGTCCTACGAGCAGTACTTC
TRBJ2-5	.	.	TRBV2	CASKRETQYF	TGTGCCAGCAAAAGGGAGACCCAGTACTTC
TRBJ2-7	.	.	TRBV19	CASSAGQSYEQYF	TGTGCCAGTAGTGCCGGACAGAGCTACGAGCAGTACTTC
TRBJ1-3	once	.	TRBV9	CASSSPLAGTSGNTIYF	TGTGCCAGCAGCTCCCCACTAGCAGGGACATCTGGAAACACCATATATTTT
TRBJ2-5	.	.	TRBV7-6	CASSPAPYQETQYF	TGTGCCAGCAGCCCGGCCCCGTACCAAGAGACCCAGTACTTC
TRBJ1-6	.	.	TRBV15	CATSRDTLIRSSYNSPLHF	TGTGCCACCAGCAGAGATACCTTGATTAGGAGCTCCTATAATTCACCCCTCCACTTT
TRBJ1-2	.	TRBD1	TRBV2	CASSLTRGGANYGYTF	TGTGCCAGCAGTTTGACCAGGGGGGGAGCTAACTATGGCTACACCTTC
TRBJ2-2	.	.	TRBV11-3	CASSLVWGARNTGELFF	TGTGCCAGCAGCTTAGTATGGGGGGCACGAAACACCGGGGAGCTGTTTTTT
TRBJ1-5	.	.	TRBV4-3	CASSQALSTDQNQPQHF	TGCGCCAGCAGCCAAGCGTTGAGTACGGACCAGAATCAGCCCCAGCATTTT
TRBJ1-5	.	.	TRBV15	CATSRGYNQPQHF	TGTGCCACCAGCAGAGGGTACAATCAGCCCCAGCATTTT
TRBJ2-5	.	.	TRBV5-1	CASSEGPQETQYF	TGCGCCAGCAGCGAGGGGCCTCAAGAGACCCAGTACTTC
TRBJ2-7	.	TRBD2	TRBV6-5	CASSITSGGYEQYF	TGTGCCAGCAGTATAACTAGCGGGGGTTACGAGCAGTACTTC
TRBJ1-1	once	.	TRBV2	CASSRLNTEAFF	TGTGCCAGCAGTCGGTTGAACACTGAAGCTTTCTTT